Here is one T cell receptor (beta chain) with its context. Antigen unknown. This sample was included in a study of beta chain features in type 1 diabetes. Findings and limits, study-wide: The study found moderately but significantly shorter TCRB CDR3s in all four CD4+ subsets of Type 1 diabetes patients.

Expressed TCRB transcripts were sequenced because the isolated RNA had all been reverse transcribed beforehand. Assay: immunoSEQ multiplex PCR; the TCRdb copy retains only in-frame clones and omits some. Among over 40,000 clones listed, approximately 70% were seen once. V gave up 10 bases and J gave up 2 bases, with 8 bases separating them. Per germline, CDR1 MDHEN and CDR2 SYDVKM. The CDR3 is made up of 11 amino acids. This sequence was found in a man in his thirties or forties with type 1 diabetes. Some clones in this sample may be carry-over from other donors' samples. The specimen sequenced was Tregs from blood. The genes are TRBV28 and TRBJ1-2, with TRBD1 as a possible D gene (5 bases). In DNA, the CDR3 is TGTGCCACCGCAGGGAACTATGGCTACACCTTC. Translating gives CATAGNYGYTF.